This T cell receptor beta chain originates from a study of blood T cell repertoires in COVID-19. V gave up 4 bases and J gave up 8 bases, with 12 bases separating them. The germline CDR1 and CDR2 sequences are SGDLS and YYNGEE. This CDR3 has 12 residues. This clone was seen just once. Sequencing was performed with immunoSEQ multiplex PCR; in TCRdb, only in-frame clones are kept and a portion is missing. The profile shows 200,000 to 250,000 clones, roughly 91% of them singletons. Sequencing input: PBMCs or T cells enriched from blood (not recorded which). The source of this sequence is a young woman who had recovered from COVID-19. The chain couples TRBV9 to TRBJ1-2; perhaps TRBD1 as D (6 bases). CDR3 loop: CASSTGLGGYTF. CDR3 DNA sequence: TGTGCCAGCAGCACAGGGTTGGGAGGCTACACCTTC.